The rows below give T cell receptor beta chains drawn from one sample of a study of T cell responses to AZD1222 COVID-19 vaccine. Clones were sequenced by immunoSEQ multiplex PCR, and TCRdb holds only the in-frame ones, with some missing. The sample lists 200,000 or so clones; approximately 93% were seen once. Sample: peripheral blood, taken 28 days after the second AZD1222 dose. Receptor source: an adult who received the AZD1222 COVID-19 vaccine. Each CDR3 is given with its conserved first and last residue. Fields, in order: J gene, V gene, clone size, D gene, CDR3 protein, CDR3 DNA. The D gene is left open where the match is weak. Where a row states a size, it is once, few, many or the class of an expanded clone; other rows omit it.

j_call: TRBJ1-5
v_call: TRBV6-6
clone_size: NA
d_call: NA
cdr3_aa: CASSYGIRDGQPQHF
cdr3_nt: TGTGCCAGCAGTTACGGGATCAGGGACGGACAGCCCCAGCATTTT

j_call: TRBJ1-1
v_call: TRBV19
clone_size: NA
d_call: TRBD1
cdr3_aa: CASSTDRARMNTEAFF
cdr3_nt: TGTGCCAGTAGTACTGACAGGGCCCGGATGAACACTGAAGCTTTCTTT

j_call: TRBJ2-2
v_call: TRBV5-1
clone_size: NA
d_call: NA
cdr3_aa: CASSLDTGELFF
cdr3_nt: TGCGCCAGCAGCTTGGACACCGGGGAGCTGTTTTTT

j_call: TRBJ1-1
v_call: TRBV27
clone_size: few
d_call: NA
cdr3_aa: CASSSHRKANTEAFF
cdr3_nt: TGTGCCAGCAGTTCGCACAGGAAAGCGAACACTGAAGCTTTCTTT

j_call: TRBJ1-2
v_call: TRBV6-6
clone_size: NA
d_call: TRBD1
cdr3_aa: CASRDLDRAHGYTF
cdr3_nt: TGTGCCAGCAGAGACCTCGACAGGGCCCATGGCTACACCTTC

j_call: TRBJ2-7
v_call: TRBV18
clone_size: NA
d_call: NA
cdr3_aa: CASSSTLEQYF
cdr3_nt: TGTGCCAGCTCATCCACTCTCGAGCAGTACTTC

j_call: TRBJ1-5
v_call: TRBV9
clone_size: NA
d_call: NA
cdr3_aa: CASSSGVLSNQPQHF
cdr3_nt: TGTGCCAGCAGCTCCGGGGTTCTAAGCAATCAGCCCCAGCATTTT

j_call: TRBJ1-6
v_call: TRBV6-1
clone_size: NA
d_call: TRBD1
cdr3_aa: CASSPTGEIDSPLHF
cdr3_nt: TGTGCCAGCAGTCCGACAGGGGAAATCGATTCACCCCTCCACTTT

j_call: TRBJ1-2
v_call: TRBV10-3
clone_size: NA
d_call: NA
cdr3_aa: CAIRAVNYGYTF
cdr3_nt: TGTGCCATCCGGGCGGTGAACTATGGCTACACCTTC

j_call: TRBJ2-7
v_call: TRBV3-1/TRBV3-2
clone_size: NA
d_call: NA
cdr3_aa: CASSQEGRGRYF
cdr3_nt: TGTGCCAGCAGCCAAGAGGGGCGGGGTAGATACTTC

j_call: TRBJ2-2
v_call: TRBV5-5
clone_size: NA
d_call: NA
cdr3_aa: CASSQGDTGELFF
cdr3_nt: TGTGCCAGCAGCCAGGGTGACACCGGGGAGCTGTTTTTT

j_call: TRBJ2-3
v_call: TRBV14
clone_size: NA
d_call: NA
cdr3_aa: CASSLKVYTDTQYF
cdr3_nt: TGTGCCAGCAGCCTAAAGGTCTACACAGATACGCAGTATTTT

j_call: TRBJ1-4
v_call: TRBV19
clone_size: NA
d_call: NA
cdr3_aa: CASSSGPEDEKLFF
cdr3_nt: TGTGCCAGTAGCAGTGGGCCAGAGGATGAAAAACTGTTTTTT

j_call: TRBJ2-2
v_call: TRBV6-4
clone_size: NA
d_call: NA
cdr3_aa: CASSEFRDTGELFF
cdr3_nt: TGTGCCAGCAGTGAGTTCAGGGACACCGGGGAGCTGTTTTTT

j_call: TRBJ1-2
v_call: TRBV7-6
clone_size: NA
d_call: NA
cdr3_aa: CASSASRGAPGYGYTF
cdr3_nt: TGTGCCAGCAGCGCATCACGGGGGGCTCCCGGGTATGGCTACACCTTC

j_call: TRBJ1-1
v_call: TRBV6-2/TRBV6-3
clone_size: once
d_call: NA
cdr3_aa: CASSRPTVSYTEAFF
cdr3_nt: TGTGCCAGCAGTCGCCCGACAGTTAGCTACACTGAAGCTTTCTTT

j_call: TRBJ2-1
v_call: TRBV27
clone_size: NA
d_call: NA
cdr3_aa: CASSYRSYNEQFF
cdr3_nt: TGTGCCAGCAGTTATAGGAGCTACAATGAGCAGTTCTTC

j_call: TRBJ2-7
v_call: TRBV28
clone_size: NA
d_call: NA
cdr3_aa: CASREPGQSYEQYF
cdr3_nt: TGTGCCAGCAGGGAACCTGGACAGTCCTACGAGCAGTACTTC

j_call: TRBJ1-1
v_call: TRBV6-2/TRBV6-3
clone_size: NA
d_call: NA
cdr3_aa: CASSYRPNTEAFF
cdr3_nt: TGTGCCAGCAGTTACAGGCCAAACACTGAAGCTTTCTTT

j_call: TRBJ1-5
v_call: TRBV7-6
clone_size: NA
d_call: NA
cdr3_aa: CASSLEGWPHSNQPQHF
cdr3_nt: TGTGCCAGCAGCTTAGAAGGGTGGCCTCATAGCAATCAGCCCCAGCATTTT

j_call: TRBJ2-2
v_call: TRBV6-5
clone_size: NA
d_call: TRBD1
cdr3_aa: CASRRDRSNTGELFF
cdr3_nt: TGTGCCAGCAGGAGGGACAGGTCGAACACCGGGGAGCTGTTTTTT

j_call: TRBJ2-2
v_call: TRBV11-2
clone_size: NA
d_call: NA
cdr3_aa: CASSLDLGSGELFF
cdr3_nt: TGTGCCAGCAGCCTCGACTTGGGATCCGGGGAGCTGTTTTTT

j_call: TRBJ1-2
v_call: TRBV7-2
clone_size: NA
d_call: TRBD1
cdr3_aa: CASSLGQESSYTF
cdr3_nt: TGTGCCAGCAGCTTGGGACAGGAGTCTAGCTACACCTTC

j_call: TRBJ2-5
v_call: TRBV7-9
clone_size: NA
d_call: NA
cdr3_aa: CASSPMGGAEETQYF
cdr3_nt: TGTGCCAGCAGCCCAATGGGGGGGGCCGAAGAGACCCAGTACTTC

j_call: TRBJ1-1
v_call: TRBV11-2
clone_size: NA
d_call: NA
cdr3_aa: CASSRGQRGTEAFF
cdr3_nt: TGTGCCAGCAGCCGGGGGCAGCGGGGGACTGAAGCTTTCTTT

j_call: TRBJ2-5
v_call: TRBV6-5
clone_size: NA
d_call: NA
cdr3_aa: CASDPANRGETQYF
cdr3_nt: TGTGCCAGCGATCCAGCCAACCGGGGAGAGACCCAGTACTTC

j_call: TRBJ1-5
v_call: TRBV7-9
clone_size: NA
d_call: NA
cdr3_aa: CASSELGALQPQHF
cdr3_nt: TGTGCCAGCAGCGAACTAGGGGCACTTCAGCCCCAGCATTTT

j_call: TRBJ1-2
v_call: TRBV19
clone_size: NA
d_call: NA
cdr3_aa: CASTLSAQTYGYTF
cdr3_nt: TGTGCCAGTACTTTATCGGCACAGACCTATGGCTACACCTTC

j_call: TRBJ1-2
v_call: TRBV5-6
clone_size: NA
d_call: TRBD1
cdr3_aa: CASSNRDRSYYGYTF
cdr3_nt: TGTGCCAGCAGCAACCGGGACAGATCCTACTATGGCTACACCTTC

j_call: TRBJ1-2
v_call: TRBV5-5
clone_size: NA
d_call: NA
cdr3_aa: CASSPELGGYGYTF
cdr3_nt: TGTGCCAGCAGCCCGGAATTGGGGGGTTATGGCTACACCTTC

j_call: TRBJ1-1
v_call: TRBV2
clone_size: once
d_call: TRBD1
cdr3_aa: CASNPRGQNTEAFF
cdr3_nt: TGTGCCAGCAACCCCAGGGGGCAGAACACTGAAGCTTTCTTT

j_call: TRBJ2-5
v_call: TRBV11-3
clone_size: few
d_call: NA
cdr3_aa: CASSLDGETQYF
cdr3_nt: TGTGCCAGCAGCTTAGACGGAGAGACCCAGTACTTC

j_call: TRBJ1-2
v_call: TRBV7-3
clone_size: NA
d_call: NA
cdr3_aa: CASSSGPVEGYTF
cdr3_nt: TGTGCCAGCAGCTCGGGCCCAGTTGAAGGCTACACCTTC

j_call: TRBJ1-1
v_call: TRBV6-5
clone_size: NA
d_call: TRBD1
cdr3_aa: CASSYSGQGPEAFF
cdr3_nt: TGTGCCAGCAGTTACTCGGGACAGGGACCTGAAGCTTTCTTT

j_call: TRBJ1-3
v_call: TRBV10-3
clone_size: NA
d_call: NA
cdr3_aa: CAISERTTGNTIYF
cdr3_nt: TGTGCCATCAGTGAGCGGACTACTGGAAACACCATATATTTT

j_call: TRBJ1-2
v_call: TRBV10-3
clone_size: NA
d_call: NA
cdr3_aa: CAISEPAGAGYGYTF
cdr3_nt: TGTGCCATCAGTGAGCCGGCGGGGGCGGGCTATGGCTACACCTTC

j_call: TRBJ1-2
v_call: TRBV5-1
clone_size: NA
d_call: TRBD1
cdr3_aa: CASSLAPPGQGEETF
cdr3_nt: TGCGCCAGCAGCTTGGCGCCACCGGGACAGGGAGAAGAAACCTTC

j_call: TRBJ1-1
v_call: TRBV19
clone_size: NA
d_call: NA
cdr3_aa: CAARQRGMNTEAFF
cdr3_nt: TGTGCCGCGAGACAGCGAGGGATGAACACTGAAGCTTTCTTT

j_call: TRBJ2-1
v_call: TRBV19
clone_size: NA
d_call: TRBD2
cdr3_aa: CASISSGSYNEQFF
cdr3_nt: TGTGCCAGTATCTCTAGCGGCTCCTACAATGAGCAGTTCTTC

j_call: TRBJ2-1
v_call: TRBV9
clone_size: once
d_call: TRBD2
cdr3_aa: CASSVRGVDEQFF
cdr3_nt: TGTGCCAGCTCCGTCCGGGGGGTCGATGAGCAGTTCTTC

j_call: TRBJ2-1
v_call: TRBV11-2
clone_size: NA
d_call: NA
cdr3_aa: CASSFFAGLGNEQFF
cdr3_nt: TGTGCCAGCAGCTTTTTTGCGGGGCTCGGCAATGAGCAGTTCTTC

j_call: TRBJ2-3
v_call: TRBV7-9
clone_size: NA
d_call: NA
cdr3_aa: CASRPRADTQYF
cdr3_nt: TGTGCCAGCAGGCCCAGGGCCGATACGCAGTATTTT

j_call: TRBJ1-6
v_call: TRBV18
clone_size: NA
d_call: NA
cdr3_aa: CASSPGTALVNSPLHF
cdr3_nt: TGTGCCAGCTCACCAGGAACCGCGCTGGTTAATTCACCCCTCCACTTT

j_call: TRBJ1-3
v_call: TRBV4-2
clone_size: once
d_call: NA
cdr3_aa: CASSQVSSGNTIYF
cdr3_nt: TGTGCCAGCAGCCAAGTGTCCTCTGGAAACACCATATATTTT

j_call: TRBJ1-1
v_call: TRBV6-5
clone_size: NA
d_call: NA
cdr3_aa: CASSYGQVNTEAFF
cdr3_nt: TGTGCCAGCAGTTACGGCCAGGTGAACACTGAAGCTTTCTTT

j_call: TRBJ1-1
v_call: TRBV5-1
clone_size: NA
d_call: NA
cdr3_aa: CASSYYRERGTEAFF
cdr3_nt: TGCGCCAGCAGCTACTACAGGGAAAGAGGGACTGAAGCTTTCTTT

j_call: TRBJ1-3
v_call: TRBV19
clone_size: NA
d_call: NA
cdr3_aa: CASSIIESGNTIYF
cdr3_nt: TGTGCCAGTAGTATCATAGAGTCTGGAAACACCATATATTTT

j_call: TRBJ2-7
v_call: TRBV6-1
clone_size: NA
d_call: TRBD2
cdr3_aa: CASSEPGLAGGSEQYF
cdr3_nt: TGTGCCAGCAGTGAACCAGGACTAGCGGGGGGGAGCGAGCAGTACTTC

j_call: TRBJ2-3
v_call: TRBV12-2
clone_size: NA
d_call: NA
cdr3_aa: CASRLDTQYF
cdr3_nt: TGTGCAAGTCGCTTAGATACGCAGTATTTT

j_call: TRBJ2-1
v_call: TRBV3-1/TRBV3-2
clone_size: NA
d_call: NA
cdr3_aa: CATGPTNEQFF
cdr3_nt: TGTGCCACTGGACCGACCAATGAGCAGTTCTTC

j_call: TRBJ2-2
v_call: TRBV11-3
clone_size: NA
d_call: NA
cdr3_aa: CASSQHTENTGELFF
cdr3_nt: TGTGCCAGCAGCCAACACACGGAGAACACCGGGGAGCTGTTTTTT

j_call: TRBJ2-1
v_call: TRBV2
clone_size: NA
d_call: NA
cdr3_aa: CASSRRGGLNEQFF
cdr3_nt: TGTGCCAGCAGTAGGAGGGGGGGCTTGAATGAGCAGTTCTTC

j_call: TRBJ1-2
v_call: TRBV4-1
clone_size: NA
d_call: NA
cdr3_aa: CASSHPGTNYGYTF
cdr3_nt: TGCGCCAGCAGCCATCCCGGGACCAACTATGGCTACACCTTC

j_call: TRBJ2-3
v_call: TRBV7-6
clone_size: NA
d_call: TRBD2
cdr3_aa: CASSLAGTSGGDTQYF
cdr3_nt: TGTGCCAGCAGCTTAGCCGGGACTAGCGGGGGCGATACGCAGTATTTT